This T cell receptor (beta chain) was captured by sequencing in a study of T-cell memory formation after mild COVID-19. At the level of the study: Clustering of TCRs was largely donor specific. Study conclusions and caveats: Clones shrinking between day 15 and 85 showed a balanced CD4/CD8 split, and those that grew later tilted toward CD4+.

With regard to this clonotype: Its cognate antigen is unknown.

Trimming removed 1 base from V and 3 bases from J; junction bases left unmatched: 8. The length of the CDR3 is 17 residues. CDR1 LNHNV and CDR2 YYDKDF come from the germline V gene (reference sequence). Each CDR3 protein gets one entry after TCRdb re-called the 5' RACE reads with MiXCR. The sample has under 450,000 distinct CDR3 sequences; 20% to 25% are singletons. The V call is TRBV15, the J call TRBJ2-3; 9 nucleotides agree with TRBD1. Sequencing was done on a sample of PBMCs or a T cell subset sorted from them (not recorded which). This clonotype was sampled from a man between 18 and 35 years old who had mild COVID-19 (a few samples of this study predate the infection). Cell type and time point are not known. Here the CDR3 DNA reads TGTGCCACCAGCAGAGGAGGGACAGGGAGTGCGACAGATACGCAGTATTTT. Translated, it gives CATSRGGTGSATDTQYF.